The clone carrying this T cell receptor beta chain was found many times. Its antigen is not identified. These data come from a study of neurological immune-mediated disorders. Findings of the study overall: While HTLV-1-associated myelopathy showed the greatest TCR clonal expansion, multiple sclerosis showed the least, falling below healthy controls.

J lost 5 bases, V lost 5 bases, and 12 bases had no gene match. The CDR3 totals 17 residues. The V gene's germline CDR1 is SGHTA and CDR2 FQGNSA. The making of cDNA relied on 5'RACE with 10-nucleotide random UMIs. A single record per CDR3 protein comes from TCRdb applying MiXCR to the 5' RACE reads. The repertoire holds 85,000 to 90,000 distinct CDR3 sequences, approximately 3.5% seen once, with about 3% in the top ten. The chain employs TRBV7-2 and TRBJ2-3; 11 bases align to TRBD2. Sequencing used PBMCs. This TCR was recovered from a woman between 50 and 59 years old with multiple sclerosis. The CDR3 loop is CASSPRHSGGVLDTQYF. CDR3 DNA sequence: TGTGCCAGCAGCCCCAGGCATAGCGGGGGGGTATTAGATACGCAGTATTTT.